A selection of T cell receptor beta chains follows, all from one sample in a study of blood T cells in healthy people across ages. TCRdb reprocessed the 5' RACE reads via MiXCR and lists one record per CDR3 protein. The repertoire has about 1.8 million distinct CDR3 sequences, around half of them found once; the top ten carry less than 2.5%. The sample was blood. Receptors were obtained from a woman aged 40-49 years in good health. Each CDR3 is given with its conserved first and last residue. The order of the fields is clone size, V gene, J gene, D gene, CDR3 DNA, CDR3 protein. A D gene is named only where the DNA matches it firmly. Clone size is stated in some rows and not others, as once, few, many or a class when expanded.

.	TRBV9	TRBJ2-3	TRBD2	TGTGCCAGCAGCCCCCATAGCGGGGGGGCCGTAGATACGCAGTATTTT	CASSPHSGGAVDTQYF
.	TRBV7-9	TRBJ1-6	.	TGTGCCAGCAGCCAAACCAGCCCAAGAAACAATTCACCCCTCCACTTT	CASSQTSPRNNSPLHF
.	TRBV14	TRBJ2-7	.	TGTGCCAGCAGCCAAGAAAGGGCCCCGGCCTACGAGCAGTACTTC	CASSQERAPAYEQYF
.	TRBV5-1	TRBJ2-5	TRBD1	TGCGCCAGCAGCGGTGTCGGGACAGGGTTATTGCGGGAGACCCAGTACTTC	CASSGVGTGLLRETQYF
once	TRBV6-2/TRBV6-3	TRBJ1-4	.	TGTGCCAGCAGGGACGGCGGTGCAACTAATGAAAAACTGTTTTTT	CASRDGGATNEKLFF
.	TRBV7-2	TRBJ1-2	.	TGTGCCAGCAGCCCGGTTCGGGGGGAAGGCTACACCTTC	CASSPVRGEGYTF
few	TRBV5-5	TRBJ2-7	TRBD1	TGTGCCAGCAGCTTCGGGACAGGGGGACAACAGTACTTC	CASSFGTGGQQYF
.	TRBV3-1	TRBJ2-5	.	TGTGCCAGCAGGGACGGCAGGGTTGAAGAGACCCAGTACTTC	CASRDGRVEETQYF
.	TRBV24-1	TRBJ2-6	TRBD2	TGTGCCACCAGTGAGGCTCGGGAGGTTGGTGGGGCCAACGTCCTGACTTTC	CATSEAREVGGANVLTF
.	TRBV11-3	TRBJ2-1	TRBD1	TGTGCCAGCAGCTTAGGGCCGGGACAGGGCGGACATGAGCAGTTCTTC	CASSLGPGQGGHEQFF
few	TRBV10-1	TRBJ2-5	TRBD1	TGCGCCAGCAGTGAGAGGTCAGGGGGATTAGCCCAAGAGACCCAGTACTTC	CASSERSGGLAQETQYF
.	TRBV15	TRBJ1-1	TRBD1	TGTGCCACCAGCAGAAAAAGACAGGGGGTCTCTGAAGCTTTCTTT	CATSRKRQGVSEAFF
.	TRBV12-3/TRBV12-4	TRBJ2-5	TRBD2	TGTGCCAGCAGTTTAGAAGCGGGGGGTGAAGAGACCCAGTACTTC	CASSLEAGGEETQYF
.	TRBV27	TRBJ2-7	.	TGTGCCAGCAGTTTATCGGGGGGAGGCGAGCAGTACTTC	CASSLSGGGEQYF
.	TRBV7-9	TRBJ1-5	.	TGTGCCAGCAGCCCTGACCAGTATCAGCCCCAGCATTTT	CASSPDQYQPQHF
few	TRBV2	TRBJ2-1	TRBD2	TGTGCCAGCAGTGGTCGGACTAGCGGATCCTACAATGAGCAGTTCTTC	CASSGRTSGSYNEQFF
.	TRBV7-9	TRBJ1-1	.	TGTGCCAGCAGCTTAGTACAGGGATCAGCTTTCTTT	CASSLVQGSAFF
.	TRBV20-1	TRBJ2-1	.	TGCAGTGCTATAACCGGGCACAATGAGCAGTTCTTC	CSAITGHNEQFF
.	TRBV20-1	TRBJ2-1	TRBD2	TGCAGCCTAGCGGGGGCCGGGGATGAGCAGTTCTTC	CSLAGAGDEQFF
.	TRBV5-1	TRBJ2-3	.	TGCGCCAGCAGCTTGGTTCAGGGATTGATCAGAGCAGATACGCAGTATTTT	CASSLVQGLIRADTQYF
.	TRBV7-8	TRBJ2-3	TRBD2	TGTGCCAGCAACTCCCTTAGCGGGGGGGCCGCAGATACGCAGTATTTT	CASNSLSGGAADTQYF
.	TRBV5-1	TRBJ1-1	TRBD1	TGCGCCAGCAGCCAATTACAGGGGCAGAGGACTGAAGCTTTCTTT	CASSQLQGQRTEAFF
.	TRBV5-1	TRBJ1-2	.	TGCGCCAGCAGCTTGGATGGGACACCAACGGACTATGGCTACACCTTC	CASSLDGTPTDYGYTF
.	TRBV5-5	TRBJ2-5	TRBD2	TGTGCCAGCAGCTTGGGGGGACTAGCGGGGGGAGAGACCCAGTACTTC	CASSLGGLAGGETQYF
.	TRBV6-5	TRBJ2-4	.	TGTGCCAGCCAACAGCGAGGGCACATTCAGTACTTC	CASQQRGHIQYF
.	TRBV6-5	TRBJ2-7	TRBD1	TGTGCCAGCAGTTACGGTGTCGGGACAGGGGTGTTCTACGAGCAGTACTTC	CASSYGVGTGVFYEQYF
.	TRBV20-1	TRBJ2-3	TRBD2	TGCAGTGCTACTAGCGGGGGCACCACAGATACGCAGTATTTT	CSATSGGTTDTQYF
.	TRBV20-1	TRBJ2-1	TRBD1	TGCAGTGCCCAACATCCGGGACAGTATAACAATGAGCAGTTCTTC	CSAQHPGQYNNEQFF
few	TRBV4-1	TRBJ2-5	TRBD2	TGCGCCAGCAGGGGACTAGCGCATGACCGCCAAGAGACCCAGTACTTC	CASRGLAHDRQETQYF
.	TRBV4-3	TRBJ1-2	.	TGCGCCAGCAGCCAAGACGAACAGGATCTTAACTATGGCTACACCTTC	CASSQDEQDLNYGYTF
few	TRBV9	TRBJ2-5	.	TGTGCCAGCAGCGTAGGCAACAGGTGGGAAGAGACCCAGTACTTC	CASSVGNRWEETQYF